This T cell receptor beta chain was identified in a study of T cells after yellow fever vaccination. Study summary: With SMART-Seq v4 Ultra Low Input, the fractions containing low cell numbers were prepared.

This clonotype came up many times. The study made its TCR cDNA through 5'RACE template switching. That step introduced a universal primer site along with UMIs. TCRdb re-analysed the 5' RACE reads in MiXCR, keeping a single row per CDR3 protein. The sample shows some 110,000 distinct CDR3 sequences, about 7.8% of them seen only once. Germline lookup yields CDR1 SGHTA and CDR2 FQGNSA. CDR3 length equals 13 residues. V was clipped by 5 bases and J by 9 bases, with 16 bases between them. Sequencing used CD4+ T cells sorted from PBMCs, obtained about 49 days after the first yellow fever vaccination. The TCR comes from a man between 18 and 29 years old who received the YFV17D yellow fever vaccine. This chain connects TRBV7-2 to TRBJ2-5; TRBD2 is a possible D gene (5 bases). CDR3 DNA sequence: TGTGCCAGCAGCGACTCTCGGGAAAAGGCCCAGTACTTC. This encodes CASSDSREKAQYF.